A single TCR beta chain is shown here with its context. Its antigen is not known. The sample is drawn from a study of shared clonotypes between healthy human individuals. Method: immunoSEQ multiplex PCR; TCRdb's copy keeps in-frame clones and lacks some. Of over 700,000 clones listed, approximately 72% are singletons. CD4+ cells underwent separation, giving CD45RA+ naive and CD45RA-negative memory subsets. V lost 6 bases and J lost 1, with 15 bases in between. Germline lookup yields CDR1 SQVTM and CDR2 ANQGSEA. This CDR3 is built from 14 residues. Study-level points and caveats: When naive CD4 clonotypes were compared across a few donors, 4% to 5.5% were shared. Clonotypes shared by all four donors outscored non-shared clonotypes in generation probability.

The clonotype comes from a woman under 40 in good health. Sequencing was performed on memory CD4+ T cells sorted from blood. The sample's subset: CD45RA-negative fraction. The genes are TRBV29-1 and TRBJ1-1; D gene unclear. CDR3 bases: TGCAGCGTGTTAGCAACAGAGAAGAACACTGAAGCTTTCTTT. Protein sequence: CSVLATEKNTEAFF.